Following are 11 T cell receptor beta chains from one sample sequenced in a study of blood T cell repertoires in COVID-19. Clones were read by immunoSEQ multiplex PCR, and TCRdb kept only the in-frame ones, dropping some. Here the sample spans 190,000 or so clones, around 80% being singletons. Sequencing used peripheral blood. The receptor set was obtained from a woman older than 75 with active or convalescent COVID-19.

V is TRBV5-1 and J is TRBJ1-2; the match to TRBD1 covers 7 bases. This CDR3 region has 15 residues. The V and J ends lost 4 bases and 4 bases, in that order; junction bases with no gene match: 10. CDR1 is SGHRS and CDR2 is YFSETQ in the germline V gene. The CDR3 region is CASSPERGHTYGYTF. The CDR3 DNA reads TGCGCCAGCAGCCCGGAGAGGGGGCATACCTATGGCTACACCTTC.

Written as DNA, the CDR3 is TGTGCCAGCAGGAGATACAGGGGAACCTACGAGCAGTACTTC. Amino acid sequence: CASRRYRGTYEQYF. J is TRBJ2-7 and V is TRBV28; 7 nucleotides agree with TRBD1. J was trimmed by 2 bases and V by 6 bases; bases with no gene match: 7. This CDR3 has 14 residues. The germline gives CDR1 MDHEN, CDR2 SYDVKM.

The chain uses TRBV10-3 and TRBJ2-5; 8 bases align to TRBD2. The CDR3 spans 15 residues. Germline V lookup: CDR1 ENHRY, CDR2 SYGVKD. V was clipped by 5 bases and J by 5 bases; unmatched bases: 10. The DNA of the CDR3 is TGTGCCATCAGTTCCACGGGGGGGCAGTATGAGACCCAGTACTTC. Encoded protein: CAISSTGGQYETQYF.

CDR3: CASSILGPSEQFF. The CDR3 nucleotides are TGTGCCAGTAGTATATTAGGTCCTAGTGAGCAGTTCTTC. The chain has TRBV19 and TRBJ2-1, with no clear D. The CDR3 runs to 13 residues. The V gene lost 2 bases and the J gene lost 9 bases, with 11 bases spanning the gap. The V gene's germline CDR1 is LNHDA and CDR2 SQIVND (reference sequence). Supplemented by reference TRBV19 and TRBJ2-1, the full variable domain reads DGGITQSPKYLFRKEGQNVTLSCEQNLNHDAMYWYRQDPGQGLRLIYYSQIVNDFQKGDIAEGYSVSREKKESFPLTVTSAQKNPTAFYLCASSILGPSEQFFGPGTRLTVL.

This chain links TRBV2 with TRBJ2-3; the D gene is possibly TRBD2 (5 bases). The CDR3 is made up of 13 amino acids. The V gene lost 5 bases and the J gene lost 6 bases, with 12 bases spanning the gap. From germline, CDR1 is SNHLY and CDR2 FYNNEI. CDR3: CASSILVSDTQYF. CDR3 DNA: TGTGCCAGCAGTATACTAGTTAGCGATACGCAGTATTTT.

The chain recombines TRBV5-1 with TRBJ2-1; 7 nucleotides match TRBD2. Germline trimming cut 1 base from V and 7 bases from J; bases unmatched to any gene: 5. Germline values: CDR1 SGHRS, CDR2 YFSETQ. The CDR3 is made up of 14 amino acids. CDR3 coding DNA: TGCGCCAGCAGCTTGATCGGGGAGGGGAATGAGCAGTTCTTC. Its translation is CASSLIGEGNEQFF.

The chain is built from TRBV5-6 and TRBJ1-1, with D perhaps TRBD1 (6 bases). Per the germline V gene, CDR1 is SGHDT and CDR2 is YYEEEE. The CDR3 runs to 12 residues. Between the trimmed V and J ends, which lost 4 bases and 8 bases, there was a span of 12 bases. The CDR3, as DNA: TGTGCCAGCAGCGGCTCGACAGGAGAAGCTTTCTTT. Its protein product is CASSGSTGEAFF.

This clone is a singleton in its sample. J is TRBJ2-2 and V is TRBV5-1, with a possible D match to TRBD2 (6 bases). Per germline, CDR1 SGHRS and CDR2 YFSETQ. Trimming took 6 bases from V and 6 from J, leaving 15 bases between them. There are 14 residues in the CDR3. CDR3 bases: TGCGCCAGCAAATTTACGGGGGTCTCCGGGGAGCTGTTTTTT. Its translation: CASKFTGVSGELFF.

The CDR3 here is CASISAGGPGSYNEQFF. As DNA, the CDR3 is TGTGCCAGCATTTCAGCGGGGGGGCCGGGCTCCTACAATGAGCAGTTCTTC. J is TRBJ2-1 and V is TRBV28; 10 nucleotides align to TRBD2. J was trimmed by 0 bases and V by 7 bases; bases with no gene match: 9. This CDR3 is 17 amino acids long. Germline CDR1 and CDR2: MDHEN and SYDVKM.

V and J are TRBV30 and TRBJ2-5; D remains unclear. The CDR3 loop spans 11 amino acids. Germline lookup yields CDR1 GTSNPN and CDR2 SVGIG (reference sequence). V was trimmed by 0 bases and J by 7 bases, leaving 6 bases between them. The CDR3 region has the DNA TGTGCCTGGAGTGTACTCGGGACCCAGTACTTC. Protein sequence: CAWSVLGTQYF.

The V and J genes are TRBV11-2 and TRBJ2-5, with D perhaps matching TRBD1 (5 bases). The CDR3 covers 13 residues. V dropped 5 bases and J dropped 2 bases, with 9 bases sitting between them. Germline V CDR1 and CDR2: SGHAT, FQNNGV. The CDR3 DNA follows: TGTGCCAGCAGCACAGACAGACAAGAGACCCAGTACTTC. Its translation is CASSTDRQETQYF.